This T cell receptor beta chain emerged from a study of cytomegalovirus exposure and HLA in healthy donors. Of note for this clone: The antigen is unknown.

A 120-subject validation cohort, separate from the approximately 670-subject first cohort, supplied the donors. Measured with immunoSEQ multiplex PCR; TCRdb has only the in-frame clones, and not every one. Of 50,000 or so clones listed, 75% to 95% are singletons. Notes on the study in general: Reported results showed that the classifier diagnosed cytomegalovirus status with high specificity and sensitivity.

Per germline, CDR1 MNHNY and CDR2 SVGAGI (reference sequence). There are 15 residues in the CDR3. Trimming took off 4 bases at V and 4 bases at J, with 15 bases between the two ends. V is TRBV6-6 and J is TRBJ2-3; TRBD2 is a possible D gene (7 bases). Material: PBMCs. This receptor was obtained from a woman aged 25 to 39 in good health and CMV-seronegative. The CDR3 loop reads CASSSLRGGADTQYF. CDR3 bases: TGTGCCAGCAGTTCCCTCAGGGGAGGGGCAGATACGCAGTATTTT.